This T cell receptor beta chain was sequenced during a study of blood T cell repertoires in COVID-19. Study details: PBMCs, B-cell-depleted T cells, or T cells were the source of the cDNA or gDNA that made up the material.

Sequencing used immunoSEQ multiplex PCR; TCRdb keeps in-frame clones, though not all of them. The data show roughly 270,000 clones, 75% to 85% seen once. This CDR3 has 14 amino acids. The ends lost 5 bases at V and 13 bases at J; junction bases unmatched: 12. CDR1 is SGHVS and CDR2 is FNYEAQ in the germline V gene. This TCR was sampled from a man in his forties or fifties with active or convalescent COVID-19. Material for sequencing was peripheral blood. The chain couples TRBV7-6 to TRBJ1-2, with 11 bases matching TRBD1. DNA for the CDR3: TGTGCCAGCAGCCCCGGACAGGGGGCGCGGAGTTTCACCTTC. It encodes CASSPGQGARSFTF.